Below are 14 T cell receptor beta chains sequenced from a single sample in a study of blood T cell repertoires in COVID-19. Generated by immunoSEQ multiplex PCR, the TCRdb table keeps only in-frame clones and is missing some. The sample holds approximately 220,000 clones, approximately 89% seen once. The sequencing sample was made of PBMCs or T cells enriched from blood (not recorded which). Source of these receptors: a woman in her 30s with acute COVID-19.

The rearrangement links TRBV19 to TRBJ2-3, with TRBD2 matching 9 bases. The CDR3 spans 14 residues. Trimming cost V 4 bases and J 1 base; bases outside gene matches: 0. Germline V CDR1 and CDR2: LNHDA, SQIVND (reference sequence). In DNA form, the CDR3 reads TGTGCCAGTAGTACTAGCGGGGGCACAGATACGCAGTATTTT. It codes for CASSTSGGTDTQYF.

DNA of the CDR3: TGTGCCAGCAGCTTAAGGGGGGGAGAGCAGTACTTC. Amino acids: CASSLRGGEQYF. The gene calls are TRBV11-3 and TRBJ2-7, with a tentative D call TRBD2 (7 bases). Germline CDR1 is SGHNT and CDR2 is YENEEA. Trimming pared 2 bases from V and 7 bases from J, leaving 9 bases between. The CDR3 sequence is 12 residues long.

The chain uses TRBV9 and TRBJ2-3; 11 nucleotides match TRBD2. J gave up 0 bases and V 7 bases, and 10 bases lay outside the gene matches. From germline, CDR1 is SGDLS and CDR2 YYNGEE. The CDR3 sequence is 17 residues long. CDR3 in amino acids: CASAVGLAEMSTDTQYF. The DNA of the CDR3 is TGTGCCAGCGCCGTGGGACTAGCGGAAATGAGCACAGATACGCAGTATTTT.

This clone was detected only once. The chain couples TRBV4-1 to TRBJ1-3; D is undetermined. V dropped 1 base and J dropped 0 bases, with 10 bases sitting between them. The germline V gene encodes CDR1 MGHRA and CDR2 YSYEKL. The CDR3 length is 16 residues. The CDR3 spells CASSQGRVSSGNTIYF. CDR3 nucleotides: TGCGCCAGCAGCCAAGGACGGGTGAGCTCTGGAAACACCATATATTTT.

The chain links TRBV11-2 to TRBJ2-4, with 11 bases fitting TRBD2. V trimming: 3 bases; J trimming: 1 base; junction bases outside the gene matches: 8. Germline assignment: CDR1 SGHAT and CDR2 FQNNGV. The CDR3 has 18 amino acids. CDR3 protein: CASSFSGGADVAKNIQYF. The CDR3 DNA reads TGTGCCAGCAGCTTTAGCGGGGGGGCCGATGTGGCCAAAAACATTCAGTACTTC.

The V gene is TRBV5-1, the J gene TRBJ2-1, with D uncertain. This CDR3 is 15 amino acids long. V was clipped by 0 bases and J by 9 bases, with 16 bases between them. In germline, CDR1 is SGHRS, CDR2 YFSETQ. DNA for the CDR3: TGCGCCAGCAGCTTGGAGACTCCAGTTTCTCGTGAGCAGTTCTTC. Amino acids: CASSLETPVSREQFF.

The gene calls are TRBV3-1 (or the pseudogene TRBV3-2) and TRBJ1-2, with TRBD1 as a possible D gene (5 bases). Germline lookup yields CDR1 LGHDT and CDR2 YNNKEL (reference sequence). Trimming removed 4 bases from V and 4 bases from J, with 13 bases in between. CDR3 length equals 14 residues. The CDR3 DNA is TGTGCCAGCAGCCCTACCACAGGTCTCTATGGCTACACCTTC. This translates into CASSPTTGLYGYTF.

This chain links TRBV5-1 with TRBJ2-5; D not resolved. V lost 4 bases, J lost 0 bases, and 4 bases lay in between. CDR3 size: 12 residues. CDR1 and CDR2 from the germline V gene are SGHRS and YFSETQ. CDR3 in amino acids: CASSQYQETQYF. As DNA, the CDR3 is TGCGCCAGCAGCCAGTACCAAGAGACCCAGTACTTC.

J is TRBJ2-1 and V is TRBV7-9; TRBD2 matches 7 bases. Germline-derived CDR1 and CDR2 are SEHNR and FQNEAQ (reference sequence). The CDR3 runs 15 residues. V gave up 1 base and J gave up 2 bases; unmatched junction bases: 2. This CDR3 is CASSLGGLAYNEQFF. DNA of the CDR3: TGTGCCAGCAGCTTAGGTGGACTAGCCTACAATGAGCAGTTCTTC.

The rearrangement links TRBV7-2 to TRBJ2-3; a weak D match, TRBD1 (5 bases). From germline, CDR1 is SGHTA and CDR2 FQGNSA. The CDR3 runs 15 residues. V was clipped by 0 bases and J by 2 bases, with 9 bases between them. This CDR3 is CASSLAPGHTDTQYF. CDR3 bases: TGTGCCAGCAGCTTAGCCCCCGGACACACAGATACGCAGTATTTT.

The CDR3 nucleotides read TGTGCCAGCAGGCGTCTAGCGGGGGGGAACACCGGGGAGCTGTTTTTT. Its translation is CASRRLAGGNTGELFF. This chain links TRBV2 with TRBJ2-2; 11 bases are a match to TRBD2. V lost 6 bases to trimming and J lost 1 base; unmatched junction nucleotides: 4. The CDR3 runs to 16 residues. From germline, CDR1 is SNHLY and CDR2 FYNNEI.

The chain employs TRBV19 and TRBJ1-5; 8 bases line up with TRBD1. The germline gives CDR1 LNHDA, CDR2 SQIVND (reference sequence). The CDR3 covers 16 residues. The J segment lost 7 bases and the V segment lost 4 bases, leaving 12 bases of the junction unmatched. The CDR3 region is CASSTLSGQGLQPQHF. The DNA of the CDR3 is TGTGCCAGTAGTACCTTGTCAGGACAGGGCTTACAGCCCCAGCATTTT.

The DNA of the CDR3 is TGTGCCAGCTCACCACCCGTTGGGACAGGGTCCCCCTACGAGCAGTACTTC. Protein product: CASSPPVGTGSPYEQYF. This chain connects TRBV18 to TRBJ2-7; 9 nucleotides agree with TRBD1. The CDR3 spans 17 residues. Trimming removed 0 bases from V and 2 bases from J; junction bases left unmatched: 8. Germline CDR1 reads KGHSH; CDR2 reads LQKENI.

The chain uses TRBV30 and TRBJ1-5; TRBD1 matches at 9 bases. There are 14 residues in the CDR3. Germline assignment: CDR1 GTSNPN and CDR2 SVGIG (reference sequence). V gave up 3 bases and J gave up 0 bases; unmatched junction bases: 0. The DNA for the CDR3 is TGTGCCTGGAGACAGGGGGCTAGCAATCAGCCCCAGCATTTT. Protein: CAWRQGASNQPQHF.